This T cell receptor beta chain stems from a study of cytomegalovirus exposure and HLA in healthy donors. PCR was performed using 60 Vbeta and 13 Jbeta primers. Clones were sequenced by immunoSEQ multiplex PCR, and TCRdb holds only the in-frame ones, with some missing. The sample consists of about 160,000 clones, about 75% of them appearing once. General observations from the study: Most CMV-associated TCR beta chains were later found to appear HLA-restricted. The study listed 150 to 200 cytomegalovirus-associated TCR beta chains. It was reported in a later analysis that an Asian-associated ancestry cluster showed fewer N-insertions than the approximately 670-donor mean.

About this clone: What it recognizes is unknown.

This sequence originates from a woman aged 45-65 years in good health and CMV-seropositive. What was sequenced was PBMCs.

DNA of the CDR3: TGCAGCGTTTTAACCGGGACAGGTAGCAATCAGCCCCAGCATTTT. Its translation is CSVLTGTGSNQPQHF. The rearrangement joins TRBV29-1 to TRBJ1-5, with 8 bases that match TRBD1. The CDR3 length is 15 residues. The V gene end was trimmed by 5 bases and the J gene end by 0 bases; junction bases not matched to a gene: 6. Germline V gene sequence: CDR1 SQVTM, CDR2 ANQGSEA.